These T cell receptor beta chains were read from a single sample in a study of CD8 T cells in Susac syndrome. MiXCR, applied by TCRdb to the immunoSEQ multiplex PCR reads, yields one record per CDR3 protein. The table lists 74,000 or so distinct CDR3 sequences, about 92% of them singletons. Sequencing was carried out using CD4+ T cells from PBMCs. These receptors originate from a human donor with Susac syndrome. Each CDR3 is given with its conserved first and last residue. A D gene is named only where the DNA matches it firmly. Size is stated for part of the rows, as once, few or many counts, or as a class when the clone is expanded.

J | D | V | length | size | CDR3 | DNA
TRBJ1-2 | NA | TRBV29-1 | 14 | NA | CSVNPELISYGYTF | TGCAGCGTTAATCCAGAATTGATCTCCTATGGCTACACCTTC
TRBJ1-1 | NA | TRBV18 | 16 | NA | CASSLRQQEMNTEAFF | TGTGCCAGCTCACTTCGCCAGCAGGAGATGAACACTGAAGCTTTCTTT
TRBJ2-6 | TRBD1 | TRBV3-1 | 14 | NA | CASKTGAGANVLTF | TGTGCCAGCAAAACAGGGGCAGGGGCCAACGTCCTGACTTTC
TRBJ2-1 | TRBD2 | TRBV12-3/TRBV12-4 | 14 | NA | CASRRDSSGDEQFF | TGTGCCAGCAGACGGGACTCGAGCGGGGATGAGCAGTTCTTC
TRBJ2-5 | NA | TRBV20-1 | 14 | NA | CSAPSGAPGETQYF | TGCAGTGCCCCTTCGGGGGCCCCGGGTGAGACCCAGTACTTC
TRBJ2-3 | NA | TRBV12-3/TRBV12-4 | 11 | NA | CASKWADTQYF | TGTGCCAGCAAATGGGCAGATACGCAGTATTTT
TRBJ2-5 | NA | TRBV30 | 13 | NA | CAWASSLQETQYF | TGTGCCTGGGCCTCATCCCTCCAGGAGACCCAGTACTTC
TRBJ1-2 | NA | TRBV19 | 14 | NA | CARARDQGRDGYTF | TGTGCCAGAGCCCGGGACCAAGGACGGGATGGCTACACCTTC
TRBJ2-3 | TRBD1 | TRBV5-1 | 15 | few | CASSQGQGGTDTQYF | TGCGCCAGCAGCCAAGGACAGGGGGGGACAGATACGCAGTATTTT
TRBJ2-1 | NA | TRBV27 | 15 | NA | CASSSTMSSYNEQFF | TGTGCCAGCAGTTCTACTATGAGCTCCTACAATGAGCAGTTCTTC
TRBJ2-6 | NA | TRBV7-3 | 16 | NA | CASSQGRGSGANVLTF | TGTGCCAGCAGCCAAGGGAGAGGCTCCGGGGCCAACGTCCTGACTTTC
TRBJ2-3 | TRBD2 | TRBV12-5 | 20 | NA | CASGFTSGGPPLRKKDTQYF | TGTGCTAGTGGTTTCACTAGCGGGGGGCCTCCCCTTCGAAAAAAGGATACGCAGTATTTT
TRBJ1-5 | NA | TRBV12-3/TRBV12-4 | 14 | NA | CASTLKGWKQPQHF | TGTGCCAGCACCCTAAAAGGGTGGAAGCAGCCCCAGCATTTT
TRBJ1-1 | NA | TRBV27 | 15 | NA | CASSPTLFRGAEAFF | TGTGCCAGCAGTCCTACGCTCTTTCGGGGAGCTGAAGCTTTCTTT
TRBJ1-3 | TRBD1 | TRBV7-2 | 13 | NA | CASSPGQRNTIYF | TGTGCCAGCAGCCCGGGACAGCGAAACACCATATATTTT
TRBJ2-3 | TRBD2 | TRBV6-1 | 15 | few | CASSGLAGGPDTQYF | TGTGCCAGCAGTGGACTAGCGGGGGGGCCAGATACGCAGTATTTT
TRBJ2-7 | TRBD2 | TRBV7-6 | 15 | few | CASSGLAGASYEQYF | TGTGCCAGCAGCGGACTAGCGGGGGCCTCCTACGAGCAGTACTTC
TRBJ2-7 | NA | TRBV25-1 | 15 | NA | CASSEGGSRTYEQYF | TGTGCCAGCAGTGAGGGAGGCAGCCGTACCTACGAGCAGTACTTC
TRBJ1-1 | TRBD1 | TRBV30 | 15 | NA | CAWSRNDRGRTEAFF | TGTGCCTGGAGTAGGAACGACAGGGGGAGGACTGAAGCTTTCTTT
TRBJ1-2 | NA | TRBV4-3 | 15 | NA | CASSHQTDVVYGYTF | TGCGCCAGCAGCCACCAGACCGACGTGGTTTATGGCTACACCTTC
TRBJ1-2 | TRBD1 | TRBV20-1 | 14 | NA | CSARVRTGYYGYTF | TGCAGTGCTAGAGTCCGGACAGGGTACTATGGCTACACCTTC
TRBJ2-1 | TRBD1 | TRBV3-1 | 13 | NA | CASTGTVYNEQFF | TGTGCCAGCACCGGGACAGTCTACAATGAGCAGTTCTTC
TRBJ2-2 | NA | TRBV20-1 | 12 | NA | CSARGPPGELFF | TGCAGTGCTAGAGGCCCCCCCGGGGAGCTGTTTTTT
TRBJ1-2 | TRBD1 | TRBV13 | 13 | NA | CASSRQGIYGYTF | TGTGCCAGCAGCAGACAGGGGATCTATGGCTACACCTTC
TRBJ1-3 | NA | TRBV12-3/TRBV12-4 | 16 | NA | CASTNRIGDSGNTIYF | TGTGCCAGCACCAATCGAATAGGGGACTCTGGAAACACCATATATTTT
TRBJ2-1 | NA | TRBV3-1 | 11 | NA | CASSQGNEQFF | TGTGCCAGCAGCCAGGGCAATGAGCAGTTCTTC
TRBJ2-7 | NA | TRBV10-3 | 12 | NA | CAISESPYEQYF | TGTGCCATCAGTGAGTCCCCCTACGAGCAGTACTTC
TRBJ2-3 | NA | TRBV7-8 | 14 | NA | CASIHSRAGDTQYF | TGTGCCAGCATCCACAGCAGGGCGGGAGATACGCAGTATTTT
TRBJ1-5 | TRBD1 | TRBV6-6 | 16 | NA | CASSYGPGQGSQPQHF | TGTGCCAGCAGTTACGGACCGGGACAGGGGTCTCAGCCCCAGCATTTT
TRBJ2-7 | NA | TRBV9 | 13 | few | CASSTPPGVEQYF | TGTGCCAGCAGCACCCCACCCGGAGTGGAGCAGTACTTC
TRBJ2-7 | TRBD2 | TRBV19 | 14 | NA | CASQLAGGKYEQYF | TGTGCCAGTCAACTAGCGGGAGGTAAATACGAGCAGTACTTC
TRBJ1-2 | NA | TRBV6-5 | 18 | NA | CASSLTPGQRRLYYGYTF | TGTGCCAGCAGTTTGACCCCCGGCCAGCGGCGTCTCTACTATGGCTACACCTTC
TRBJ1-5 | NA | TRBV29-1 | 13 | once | CSVKDGSNQPQHF | TGCAGCGTTAAGGACGGGAGCAATCAGCCCCAGCATTTT
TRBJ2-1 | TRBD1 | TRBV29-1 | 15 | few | CSVLGQGAGVGEQFF | TGCAGCGTTTTGGGACAGGGGGCAGGTGTCGGTGAGCAGTTCTTC
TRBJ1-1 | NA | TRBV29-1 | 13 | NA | CSVDRPWSTEAFF | TGCAGCGTGGACAGACCCTGGAGCACTGAAGCTTTCTTT
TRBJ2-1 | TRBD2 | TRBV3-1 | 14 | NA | CASSSRGGDNEQFF | TGTGCCAGCAGCAGTCGCGGGGGGGACAATGAGCAGTTCTTC
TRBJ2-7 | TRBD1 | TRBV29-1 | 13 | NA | CSAGDRVAYEQYF | TGCAGCGCTGGGGACAGGGTCGCCTACGAGCAGTACTTC
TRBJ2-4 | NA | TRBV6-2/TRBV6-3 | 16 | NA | CASSRDFSSGKNIQYF | TGTGCCAGCAGTCGGGACTTCTCGTCAGGCAAAAACATTCAGTACTTC
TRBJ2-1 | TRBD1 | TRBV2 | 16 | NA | CASRATGGARNNEQFF | TGTGCCAGCAGAGCAACAGGGGGCGCCCGCAACAATGAGCAGTTCTTC
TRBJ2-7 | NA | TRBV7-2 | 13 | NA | CASSLQGYNEQYF | TGTGCCAGCAGCTTACAGGGTTACAACGAGCAGTACTTC
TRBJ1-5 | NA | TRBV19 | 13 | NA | CASSTVSNQPQHF | TGTGCCAGTAGTACGGTTAGCAATCAGCCCCAGCATTTT
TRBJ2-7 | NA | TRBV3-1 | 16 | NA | CASSQSRRTEGYEQYF | TGTGCCAGCAGCCAGTCAAGGAGGACAGAAGGCTACGAGCAGTACTTC
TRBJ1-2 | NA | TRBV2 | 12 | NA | CASSWRGDGYTF | TGTGCCAGCAGTTGGAGGGGGGATGGCTACACCTTC
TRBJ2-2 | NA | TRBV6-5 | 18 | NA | CASSYSAPRTPVTGELFF | TGTGCCAGCAGTTACTCGGCGCCGCGGACGCCGGTCACCGGGGAGCTGTTTTTT
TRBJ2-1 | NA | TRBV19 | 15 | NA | CASSISGGRSNEQFF | TGTGCCAGTAGTATTAGTGGAGGGAGAAGCAATGAGCAGTTCTTC
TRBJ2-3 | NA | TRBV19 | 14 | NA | CATSGRTSTDTQYF | TGTGCCACCTCCGGGCGGACTAGCACAGATACGCAGTATTTT
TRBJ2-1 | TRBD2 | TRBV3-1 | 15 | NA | CASSHPGGAYNEQFF | TGTGCCAGCAGTCATCCGGGGGGGGCCTACAATGAGCAGTTCTTC
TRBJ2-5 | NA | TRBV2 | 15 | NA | CASSGWVSEVETQYF | TGTGCCAGCAGTGGTTGGGTCTCGGAGGTCGAGACCCAGTACTTC
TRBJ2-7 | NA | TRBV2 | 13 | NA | CASSLRGNYEQYF | TGTGCCAGCAGTTTGAGGGGTAACTACGAGCAGTACTTC